A single sample gave rise to the 14 T cell receptor beta chains below, sequenced in a study of blood T cell repertoires in COVID-19. The data were produced by immunoSEQ multiplex PCR, yet TCRdb's version contains in-frame clones alone and is incomplete. The sample has roughly 30,000 clones; roughly nine tenths are singletons. Sequenced: peripheral blood. The receptor source for this set is a human donor in a cohort sampled during active COVID-19.

The genes are TRBV28 and TRBJ1-6; no clear D. Germline CDR1 MDHEN, CDR2 SYDVKM. This CDR3 has 15 residues. Trimming left V 6 bases short and J 0 bases short, with 9 bases between. CDR3 amino acids: CASSPISSYNSPLHF. In DNA form, the CDR3 reads TGTGCCAGCAGCCCTATTAGCTCCTATAATTCACCCCTCCACTTT.

This chain uses TRBV5-4 with TRBJ2-3; 7 bases agree with TRBD2. V lost 4 bases and J lost 3; bases outside the gene matches: 5. Germline V gene sequence: CDR1 SGHNT, CDR2 YYREEE (reference sequence). The CDR3 has 14 amino acids. The CDR3 loop is CASSPGEGTDTQYF. The CDR3 coding sequence is TGTGCCAGCAGCCCCGGGGAGGGTACAGATACGCAGTATTTT.

The chain has TRBV7-2 and TRBJ2-7; a possible D gene is TRBD2 (6 bases). V shed 2 bases and J shed 2 bases, with 7 bases lying between them. Germline lookup yields CDR1 SGHTA and CDR2 FQGNSA. This CDR3 comprises 13 residues. CDR3 amino acids: CASSLTGAYEQYF. CDR3 bases: TGTGCCAGCAGCTTAACGGGAGCCTACGAGCAGTACTTC.

J is TRBJ2-5 and V is TRBV7-2; a weak D match, TRBD2 (6 bases). Germline V gives CDR1 SGHTA, CDR2 FQGNSA. The CDR3 runs to 20 residues. With 0 bases removed from V and 1 base from J, the gap between germline ends came to 24 bases. CDR3 sequence reads: CASSLARISFGRGFQETQYF. CDR3 bases: TGTGCCAGCAGCTTAGCGCGTATTAGCTTTGGGCGGGGCTTCCAAGAGACCCAGTACTTC. Looking up the rest from reference TRBV7-2 and TRBJ2-5 gives the full variable domain: GAGVSQSPSNKVTEKGKDVELRCDPISGHTALYWYRQSLGQGLEFLIYFQGNSAPDKSGLPSDRFSAERTGGSVSTLTIQRTQQEDSAVYLCASSLARISFGRGFQETQYFGPGTRLLVL.

V and J are TRBV3-1 (or the pseudogene TRBV3-2) and TRBJ1-2; unclear D gene. There are 15 residues in the CDR3. Germline CDR1 LGHDT, CDR2 YNNKEL (reference sequence). Trimming took 1 base from V and 0 from J, leaving 9 bases between them. The CDR3 DNA sequence: TGTGCCAGCAGCCAAGGAGTCACAGCTAACTATGGCTACACCTTC. It translates to CASSQGVTANYGYTF.

The chain has TRBV24-1 and TRBJ1-2, with D unclear. Between the trimmed V and J ends, which lost 2 bases and 2 bases, there was a span of 8 bases. CDR3 length: 14 amino acids. CDR1 KGHDR and CDR2 SFDVKD come from the germline V gene. The CDR3 here is CATSDSRENYGYTF. CDR3 coding DNA: TGTGCCACCAGTGATTCACGAGAGAACTATGGCTACACCTTC.

V and J are TRBV7-9 and TRBJ2-7, with D perhaps matching TRBD1 (5 bases). Trimming removed 4 bases from V and 3 bases from J, with 16 bases in between. Germline loops: CDR1 SEHNR, CDR2 FQNEAQ (reference sequence). The CDR3 length is 15 residues. The CDR3 reads CASSSQGSNSYEQYF. The CDR3 coding sequence is TGTGCCAGCAGCTCCCAGGGATCGAATAGCTACGAGCAGTACTTC.

V usage is TRBV5-6 and J usage is TRBJ1-2, with 9 bases identical to TRBD1. Germline loops: CDR1 SGHDT, CDR2 YYEEEE. V was pared by 5 bases and J by 3 bases, with 5 bases of the junction left unmatched. CDR3 length: 14 residues. CDR3 sequence (DNA): TGTGCCAGCAGGGCGGGACAGGGTGACTATGGCTACACCTTC. It specifies CASRAGQGDYGYTF.

Written as DNA, the CDR3 is TGTGCCAGCAGTGCTAGCGGGCGGCTTTACAATGAGCAGTTCTTC. It translates to CASSASGRLYNEQFF. This chain links TRBV6-2 or TRBV6-3 with TRBJ2-1, with 8 bases identical to TRBD2. Losses at the gene ends were 5 bases for V and 4 bases for J; bases not matched to a gene: 7. The germline gives CDR1 MNHEY, CDR2 SVGEGT. CDR3 length: 15 amino acids.

This rearrangement joins TRBV6-6 to TRBJ1-6; D might be TRBD1 (5 bases). The V gene's germline CDR1 is MNHNY and CDR2 SVGAGI (reference sequence). This CDR3 has 14 amino acids. Trimming cost V 6 bases and J 7 bases, with 13 bases left between them. CDR3 protein: CASSPRVGNSPLHF. The CDR3 bases are TGTGCCAGCAGCCCCAGGGTGGGGAATTCACCCCTCCACTTT.

The chain uses TRBV9 and TRBJ1-1, with 8 bases matching TRBD1. V lost 4 bases and J lost 11; bases outside the gene matches: 13. The CDR3 has 14 residues. Per germline, CDR1 SGDLS and CDR2 YYNGEE. The CDR3 DNA follows: TGTGCCAGCAGCCTCGGACAGGGTTCCAGGTTGGCTTTCTTT. This codes for CASSLGQGSRLAFF.

The rearrangement uses TRBV2 and TRBJ2-1; 11 bases are shared with TRBD2. The CDR3 spans 16 residues. In germline, CDR1 is SNHLY, CDR2 FYNNEI. V lost 1 base, J lost 6 bases, and 5 bases stayed unmatched. The DNA of the CDR3 is TGTGCCAGCAGTGAAGGCGCGCTAGCGGGAGGCAATGAGCAGTTCTTC. Residues: CASSEGALAGGNEQFF.

This sequence joins TRBV19 and TRBJ2-5; TRBD2 aligns across 14 bases. Germline CDR1 LNHDA, CDR2 SQIVND (reference sequence). This CDR3 comprises 17 residues. The V segment lost 5 bases and the J segment 5 bases; nucleotides outside the gene matches: 10. CDR3 sequence: CASSRLAGGPIGETQYF. The DNA of the CDR3 is TGTGCCAGTAGTCGACTAGCGGGGGGGCCGATAGGTGAGACCCAGTACTTC.

This chain links TRBV18 with TRBJ2-3, with 13 nucleotides matching TRBD2. The CDR3 consists of 15 residues. J gave up 6 bases and V 5 bases, and 5 bases lay outside the gene matches. The germline V gene has CDR1 KGHSH and CDR2 LQKENI. The CDR3 spells CASSLPGLAGDTQYF. The CDR3 bases are TGTGCCAGCTCATTACCGGGACTAGCGGGGGATACGCAGTATTTT.